Sequencing of this T cell receptor (beta chain) was carried out in a study of T cell responses to AZD1222 COVID-19 vaccine. Sequencing was performed with immunoSEQ multiplex PCR; in TCRdb, only in-frame clones are kept and a portion is missing. The table lists 130,000 to 150,000 clones, around 90% of them singletons, with 2.5% to 3.5% in the top ten. Germline lookup yields CDR1 SEHNR and CDR2 FQNEAQ (reference sequence). J was trimmed by 4 bases and V by 6 bases; bases with no gene match: 5. The CDR3 extends over 14 amino acids. This receptor was obtained from an adult in good health. The chain couples TRBV7-9 to TRBJ2-1; 8 bases are a match to TRBD2. Material: peripheral blood, obtained on day 0 of AZD1222 vaccination. The CDR3 region is CASRGTSDYNEQFF. The CDR3 bases are TGTGCCAGCAGGGGGACTAGTGATTACAATGAGCAGTTCTTC.